This is a list of T cell receptor beta chains from one sample in a study of cytotoxic CD8 clonotypes in ibrutinib-treated CLL. Profiling relied on immunoSEQ multiplex PCR, and the TCRdb table lists in-frame clones only, not all of them. The table records under 300,000 clones, 70% to 80% of them present only once. This specimen consisted of PBMCs, obtained at disease progression, from a patient treated with ibrutinib. All receptors come from a human donor with chronic lymphocytic leukemia. Each CDR3 is given with its conserved first and last residue. D genes are given only for firm matches. Size is omitted from some rows. Given values are once, few, many or a class for expanded clones.

D	size	V	J	DNA	CDR3
-	-	TRBV28	TRBJ1-5	TGTGCCAGCAGTCCTTTCAATCAGCCCCAGCATTTT	CASSPFNQPQHF
-	-	TRBV5-1	TRBJ2-1	TGCGCCAGCACCTACATTTACGGGGGTGGGAATGAGCAGTTCTTC	CASTYIYGGGNEQFF
TRBD1	-	TRBV27	TRBJ2-3	TGTGCCAGCAGTTTAGACAGGGTGGATACGCAGTATTTT	CASSLDRVDTQYF
TRBD2	-	TRBV10-2	TRBJ2-7	TGCGCCAGCATCCGAACTAGCGGGAGCCACTACGAGCAGTACTTC	CASIRTSGSHYEQYF
TRBD2	-	TRBV4-1	TRBJ2-1	TGCGCCAGCAGCTTTCTAGCGGGGGGGCCGGATGAGCAGTTCTTC	CASSFLAGGPDEQFF
-	-	TRBV21-1	TRBJ2-5	TGTGCCAGCAGCAAAGCGCTTTTTTTTCCGACGTACCAAGAGACCCAGTACTTC	CASSKALFFPTYQETQYF
TRBD1	-	TRBV9	TRBJ2-5	TGTGCCAGCAGCGCCTCGGGGACAGGGTGGCGGGGCCAGTACTTC	CASSASGTGWRGQYF
-	-	TRBV15	TRBJ2-7	TGTGCCACCAGCAGAGATAATTTTTACTACGAGCAGTACTTC	CATSRDNFYYEQYF
-	few	TRBV9	TRBJ2-2	TGTGCCAGCAGCGGCGACACCACCGGGGAGCTGTTTTTT	CASSGDTTGELFF
-	few	TRBV6-1	TRBJ1-5	TGTGCCAGCAGTGAAGAAATGCCCTCGCCCAATCAGCCCCAGCATTTT	CASSEEMPSPNQPQHF
TRBD1	-	TRBV7-9	TRBJ1-1	TGTGCCAGCAGCTCTCAGGGGGTGGTGAACACTGAAGCTTTCTTT	CASSSQGVVNTEAFF
-	few	TRBV6-5	TRBJ2-7	TGTGCCAGCAATCCACACAATTCCTACGAGCAGTACTTC	CASNPHNSYEQYF
-	-	TRBV9	TRBJ2-3	TGTGCCAGCAGCGTAGCTACTGGGGGGAGGCGCATAGATACGCAGTATTTT	CASSVATGGRRIDTQYF
-	-	TRBV15	TRBJ2-1	TGTGCCACCAGCAGAGGTTTAGGATACTTCAGAACCACCCAGCAGTTCTTC	CATSRGLGYFRTTQQFF
-	-	TRBV18	TRBJ1-1	TGTGCCAGCTCACTCGGGACCGGGACTGAAGCTTTCTTT	CASSLGTGTEAFF
-	-	TRBV7-6	TRBJ2-2	TGTGCCAGCAGCGTCCGTGTAGGGAACGAGGGCGGGGAGCTGTTTTTT	CASSVRVGNEGGELFF
TRBD1	-	TRBV10-3	TRBJ2-1	TGTGCCATCGGGGACAGATCCACGTACAATGAGCAGTTCTTC	CAIGDRSTYNEQFF
-	few	TRBV9	TRBJ1-1	TGTGCCAGCAGCGTCGAGGGGAACACTGAAGCTTTCTTT	CASSVEGNTEAFF
-	-	TRBV28	TRBJ1-2	TGTGCCAGCAGTTTACAGATGTCTGGCTACACCTTC	CASSLQMSGYTF
-	-	TRBV5-1	TRBJ2-7	TGCGCCAGCAGTCTAGCGACGAATTACGAGCAGTACTTC	CASSLATNYEQYF
-	-	TRBV19	TRBJ1-1	TGTGCCAGTAGTAGCGAGTACACTGAAGCTTTCTTT	CASSSEYTEAFF
-	few	TRBV18	TRBJ1-2	TGTGCCAGCTCACCACCCGTAAACTATGGCTACACCTTC	CASSPPVNYGYTF
-	few	TRBV6-5	TRBJ1-1	TGTGCCAGCAGGGACAGACTGATGAACACTGAAGCTTTCTTT	CASRDRLMNTEAFF
TRBD1	once	TRBV5-8	TRBJ2-1	TGTGCCAGCAGCTTGGGACAGGGGCGTCCATACAATGAGCAGTTCTTC	CASSLGQGRPYNEQFF
TRBD1	few	TRBV7-3	TRBJ2-1	TGTGCCAGCAGCTTAAGGCGAAAGCTTCAAAAAGGACAGGACGTACGGAATGAGCAGTTCTTC	CASSLRRKLQKGQDVRNEQFF
TRBD1	-	TRBV6-6	TRBJ2-7	TGTGCCAGCAGCTACGACAGGGGCAACGAGCAGTACTTC	CASSYDRGNEQYF
TRBD1	-	TRBV19	TRBJ2-1	TGTGCCAGTAGACCAGGGGGATTTTACAATGAGCAGTTCTTC	CASRPGGFYNEQFF
TRBD1	-	TRBV11-2	TRBJ2-3	TGTGCCAGCAGCTTAGGAACAGGGGGTTCGGGCGTGGGATGGGATACGCAGTATTTT	CASSLGTGGSGVGWDTQYF
TRBD2	-	TRBV15	TRBJ2-3	TGTGCCACCAGCAGAGCGCGGACTAGCGGGGATACTACGCAGTATTTT	CATSRARTSGDTTQYF
-	-	TRBV7-8	TRBJ2-1	TGTGCCAGCAGCGTCTTGGATGAGCAGTTCTTC	CASSVLDEQFF
-	-	TRBV7-8	TRBJ2-7	TGTGCCAGCAGCTTACCGGGGCCCAACGAGCAGTACTTC	CASSLPGPNEQYF
-	-	TRBV2	TRBJ1-1	TGTGCCAGCAGTGATCCAGTTCTAGGGAGAGCTTTCTTT	CASSDPVLGRAFF
TRBD2	-	TRBV4-2	TRBJ2-7	TGTGCCAGCAGCCAAGATAACCTAGCGGGGTACGAGCAGTACTTC	CASSQDNLAGYEQYF
TRBD1	-	TRBV9	TRBJ2-7	TGTGCCAGCAGCGTAGGCCCAGGGGGCGATGAGCAGTACTTC	CASSVGPGGDEQYF
-	-	TRBV6-5	TRBJ2-7	TGTGCCAGCAGTTACTCGTTTCCCTACGAGCAGTACTTC	CASSYSFPYEQYF
-	-	TRBV18	TRBJ2-2	TGTGCCAGCTCACCTCTTGGGGGCACCGGGGAGCTGTTTTTT	CASSPLGGTGELFF
-	-	TRBV19	TRBJ1-5	TGTGCCAGTACGGGTCCCTTGCCCAATCAGCCCCAGCATTTT	CASTGPLPNQPQHF
-	-	TRBV28	TRBJ2-2	TGTGCCAGCAGCCTCCTCGACAGGCTGACCGGGGAGCTGTTTTTT	CASSLLDRLTGELFF
TRBD2	once	TRBV10-2	TRBJ2-3	TGCGCCAGCAGTGAGAGCGGGGGGGGCACAGATACGCAGTATTTT	CASSESGGGTDTQYF
-	-	TRBV15	TRBJ2-7	TGTGCCACCAGCAGGAGGGTAGGCTTACGCTACGAGCAGTACTTC	CATSRRVGLRYEQYF
-	-	TRBV5-5	TRBJ2-7	TGTGCCAGCAGCTTGGGGTCGGGGATGATTGGCTACGAGCAGTACTTC	CASSLGSGMIGYEQYF
TRBD1	-	TRBV27	TRBJ1-2	TGTGCCAGCAGCGACAGGGCTTCCTATGGCTACACCTTC	CASSDRASYGYTF
TRBD1	few	TRBV18	TRBJ1-4	TGTGCCAGCTCACCTCGGGACAGGGTAAATGAAAAACTGTTTTTT	CASSPRDRVNEKLFF
-	-	TRBV10-3	TRBJ1-2	TGTGCCATCAGGGACGGCAACTATGGCTACACCTTC	CAIRDGNYGYTF
-	-	TRBV2	TRBJ2-7	TGTGCCAGCAGGGTTGACAGAACCAAGTTCGATGGGCAGTACTTC	CASRVDRTKFDGQYF
TRBD1	-	TRBV18	TRBJ2-5	TGTGCCAGCTCACCGCGACAGGGGGACATCAAAGAGACCCAGTACTTC	CASSPRQGDIKETQYF
-	-	TRBV7-9	TRBJ1-2	TGTGCCAGCAGCTTAGAGTCTGGCCGGAACTATGGCTACACCTTC	CASSLESGRNYGYTF
-	-	TRBV29-1	TRBJ2-7	TGCAGCGTTGGCCTGCATTCGTTAACCTACGAGCAGTACTTC	CSVGLHSLTYEQYF
TRBD1	once	TRBV7-8	TRBJ1-2	TGTGCCAGCAGCTTAACGACAGGGGCCATACCGAACTATGGCTACACCTTC	CASSLTTGAIPNYGYTF
-	once	TRBV11-2	TRBJ1-2	TGTGCCAGCAGCTCGAGAGGGGGGGCCAGACTTAACTATGGCTACACCTTC	CASSSRGGARLNYGYTF
-	few	TRBV4-3	TRBJ2-3	TGCGCCAGCAGCCAAGTGAGAATTGGCGCAGATACGCAGTATTTT	CASSQVRIGADTQYF
-	-	TRBV9	TRBJ1-1	TGTGCCAGCAGCCCGAGGGGAACAGGGTTGGCTTTCTTT	CASSPRGTGLAFF
TRBD1	-	TRBV29-1	TRBJ1-4	TGCAGCGTTGAAGACACCGGGACAGGGGGTGAAAAACTGTTTTTT	CSVEDTGTGGEKLFF
TRBD1	-	TRBV5-6	TRBJ2-7	TGTGCCAGCAGCCTCGGGACAGTTAGGGACTACGAGCAGTACTTC	CASSLGTVRDYEQYF